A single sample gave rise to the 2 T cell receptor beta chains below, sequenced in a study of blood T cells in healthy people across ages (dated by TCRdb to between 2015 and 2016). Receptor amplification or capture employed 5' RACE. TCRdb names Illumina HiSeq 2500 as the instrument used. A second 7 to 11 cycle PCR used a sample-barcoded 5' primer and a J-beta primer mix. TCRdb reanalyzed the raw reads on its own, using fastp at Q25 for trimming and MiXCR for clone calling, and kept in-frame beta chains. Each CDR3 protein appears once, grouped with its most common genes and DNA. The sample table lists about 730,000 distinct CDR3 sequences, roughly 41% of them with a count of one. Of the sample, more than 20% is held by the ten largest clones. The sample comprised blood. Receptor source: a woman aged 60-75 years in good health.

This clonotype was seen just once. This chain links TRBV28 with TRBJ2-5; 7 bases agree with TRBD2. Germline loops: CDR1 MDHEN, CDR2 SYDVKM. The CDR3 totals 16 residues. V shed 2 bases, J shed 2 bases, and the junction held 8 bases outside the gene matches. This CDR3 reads CASSLVVAGPQETQYF. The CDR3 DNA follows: TGTGCCAGCAGTTTAGTAGTAGCGGGCCCACAAGAGACCCAGTACTTC.

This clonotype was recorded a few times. CDR3 protein: CASSPGTGGLYEQYF. The CDR3 DNA follows: TGTGCCAGCAGTCCCGGGACAGGGGGACTCTACGAGCAGTACTTC. V gene TRBV7-2 combines with J gene TRBJ2-7, with 11 bases identical to TRBD1. Trimming removed 6 bases from V and 3 bases from J; junction bases left unmatched: 7. The CDR3 consists of 15 residues. CDR1 is SGHTA and CDR2 is FQGNSA in the germline V gene.